Each of the 21 T cell receptor beta chains below was sequenced from the same sample in a study of shared clonotypes between healthy human individuals. TCRdb's copy holds only in-frame clones and misses some; the assay was immunoSEQ multiplex PCR. The repertoire includes just under 350,000 clones, 73% of them detected once, and about 10% sits in the top ten. What was sequenced was memory CD4+ T cells sorted from blood. Sample subset: CD45RA-negative fraction. The source is a man aged 25 to 40 in good health.

This clone has more than one count but fewer than ten. J is TRBJ1-2 and V is TRBV29-1; 8 nucleotides match TRBD1. The CDR3 has 15 residues. V trimming: 6 bases; J trimming: 8 bases; junction bases outside the gene matches: 17. Germline lookup yields CDR1 SQVTM and CDR2 ANQGSEA. The DNA of the CDR3 is TGCAGCGTGGCGGAAAGGACAGGGAGCCGAGGCGGCTACACCTTC. The encoded protein is CSVAERTGSRGGYTF.

The chain joins TRBV7-9 to TRBJ2-1, with TRBD2 matching 9 bases. CDR1 is SEHNR and CDR2 is FQNEAQ in the germline V gene (reference sequence). The length of the CDR3 is 16 residues. After removal of 4 bases from V and 7 bases from J, the junction contained 11 bases not matched to a gene. This chain's CDR3 is CASSSPGLAIGNEQFF. For the CDR3, the DNA is TGTGCCAGCAGCTCACCGGGACTAGCAATTGGGAATGAGCAGTTCTTC.

This clone came up once. The chain uses TRBV7-2 and TRBJ2-5, with TRBD2 matching 14 bases. V was pared by 3 bases and J by 5 bases, with 5 bases of the junction left unmatched. The CDR3 contains 16 residues. Germline V gene lookup returns CDR1 SGHTA and CDR2 FQGNSA. The CDR3 region has the DNA TGTGCCAGCAGCTTGGGGACTAGCGGGAGTCTGGAGACCCAGTACTTC. Translated: CASSLGTSGSLETQYF. The whole variable domain, remainder taken from reference TRBV7-2 and TRBJ2-5, is GAGVSQSPSNKVTEKGKDVELRCDPISGHTALYWYRQSLGQGLEFLIYFQGNSAPDKSGLPSDRFSAERTGGSVSTLTIQRTQQEDSAVYLCASSLGTSGSLETQYFGPGTRLLVL.

J is TRBJ1-3 and V is TRBV10-1; no definite D call. CDR3 length equals 14 residues. Trimming cost V 3 bases and J 2 bases, with 8 bases left between them. Germline values: CDR1 WNHNN, CDR2 SYGVQD (reference sequence). CDR3 protein: CASSDRGPGNTIYF. The CDR3 region has the DNA TGCGCCAGCAGTGACCGTGGGCCTGGAAACACCATATATTTT.

This clone was observed a handful of times. The chain carries TRBV19 and TRBJ1-2; D is ambiguous. Between the trimmed V and J ends, which lost 6 bases and 8 bases, there was a span of 19 bases. CDR1 and CDR2 from the germline V gene are LNHDA and SQIVND (reference sequence). The CDR3 runs to 14 residues. CDR3 region: CASRVKGDAGGYTF. Here the CDR3 DNA reads TGTGCCAGTAGGGTAAAGGGCGACGCAGGAGGCTACACCTTC.

About this clone itself: A read error may produce the germline difference seen at one junction end. The J gene is TRBJ1-1, the V gene TRBV25-1; 10 bases map to TRBD1. The CDR3 runs 15 residues. CDR1 and CDR2 from the germline V gene are MGHDK and SYGVNS. The CDR3 is CASSELSDRGRVVSF. CDR3 DNA: TGTGCCAGCAGTGAATTATCCGACAGGGGGCGGGTGGTCTCCTTT. Combining the CDR3 with reference TRBV25-1 and TRBJ1-1 gives the whole variable domain EADIYQTPRYLVIGTGKKITLECSQTMGHDKMYWYQQDPGMELHLIHYSYGVNSTEKGDLSSESTVSRIRTEHFPLTLESARPSHTSQYLCASSELSDRGRVVSFGQGTRLTVV.

This clone came up a few times. The chain has TRBV7-2 and TRBJ2-1, with 8 bases that match TRBD1. The CDR3 has 14 amino acids. CDR1 and CDR2 (germline): SGHTA, FQGNSA. Unmatched junction bases numbered 3, after V lost 3 bases and J lost 5 bases. CDR3 in DNA: TGTGCCAGCAGCTTGGACAGGGCGGACAATGAGCAGTTCTTC. Amino acids: CASSLDRADNEQFF. Complete variable domain (other parts from reference TRBV7-2 and TRBJ2-1): GAGVSQSPSNKVTEKGKDVELRCDPISGHTALYWYRQSLGQGLEFLIYFQGNSAPDKSGLPSDRFSAERTGGSVSTLTIQRTQQEDSAVYLCASSLDRADNEQFFGPGTRLTVL.

This rearrangement joins TRBV10-1 to TRBJ2-7, with 11 bases matching TRBD2. The CDR3 is 15 residues long. V lost 0 bases, J lost 5 bases, and 3 bases stayed unmatched. Germline values: CDR1 WNHNN, CDR2 SYGVQD (reference sequence). The CDR3: CASSESGLAGHEQYF. In DNA form, the CDR3 reads TGCGCCAGCAGTGAGTCCGGACTAGCGGGCCACGAGCAGTACTTC.

The rearrangement uses TRBV30 and TRBJ2-5, with 11 bases lining up with TRBD1. Per the germline V gene, CDR1 is GTSNPN and CDR2 is SVGIG (reference sequence). V lost 5 bases to trimming and J lost 5 bases; unmatched junction nucleotides: 10. The CDR3 length is 15 residues. CDR3 in DNA: TGTGCCTGGGATATGGGACAGGGGGTAGGGGAGACCCAGTACTTC. Protein product: CAWDMGQGVGETQYF.

In regard to this clone: The identical CDR3 is also encoded by other nucleotide sequences in the sample. The chain is built from TRBV18 and TRBJ1-1; TRBD1 might be the D (5 bases). Germline loops: CDR1 KGHSH, CDR2 LQKENI. This CDR3 has 13 amino acids. Between the trimmed V and J ends, which lost 6 bases and 3 bases, there was a span of 11 bases. DNA of the CDR3: TGTGCCAGCTCCCCGGGGGGGGACACTGAAGCTTTCTTT. Its translation: CASSPGGDTEAFF.

This chain connects TRBV2 to TRBJ1-6; 7 bases fit TRBD1. Germline V gene sequence: CDR1 SNHLY, CDR2 FYNNEI. V was pared by 5 bases and J by 7 bases, with 8 bases of the junction left unmatched. The CDR3 sequence is 15 residues long. This CDR3 reads CASSRQGLGNSPLHF. Written as DNA, the CDR3 is TGTGCCAGCAGTCGACAGGGTCTCGGGAATTCACCCCTCCACTTT.

The V and J genes are TRBV5-8 and TRBJ2-1; 11 bases are shared with TRBD2. The V and J ends lost 2 bases and 8 bases, in that order; junction bases with no gene match: 9. Germline V CDR1 and CDR2: SGHTS, YDEGEE. CDR3 size: 16 residues. The DNA of the CDR3 is TGTGCCAGCAGCTTCATAGCGGGAGGGCCCTCCGATGAGCAGTTCTTC. Amino acid sequence: CASSFIAGGPSDEQFF.

The chain links TRBV5-1 to TRBJ1-2; weak D call: TRBD1 (6 bases). The CDR3 sequence is 14 residues long. The germline V and J ends were trimmed by 2 bases and 3 bases, with 11 bases remaining between them. The germline gives CDR1 SGHRS, CDR2 YFSETQ. CDR3 in DNA: TGCGCCAGCAGCTTTAACAGGGACCACTATGGCTACACCTTC. Translated: CASSFNRDHYGYTF. The whole variable domain, remainder taken from reference TRBV5-1 and TRBJ1-2, is KAGVTQTPRYLIKTRGQQVTLSCSPISGHRSVSWYQQTPGQGLQFLFEYFSETQRNKGNFPGRFSGRQFSNSRSEMNVSTLELGDSALYLCASSFNRDHYGYTFGSGTRLTVV.

The chain uses TRBV28 and TRBJ2-1; 12 nucleotides agree with TRBD2. Looked up from germline, CDR1 is MDHEN and CDR2 is SYDVKM. V was pared by 3 bases and J by 8 bases, with 8 bases of the junction left unmatched. The CDR3 sequence is 16 residues long. The CDR3 DNA follows: TGTGCCAGCAGTTTGAGGGGACTAGCGGGTGTGGATGAGCAGTTCTTC. It specifies CASSLRGLAGVDEQFF.

This clone showed up just a few times. The same CDR3 also results from other DNA sequences found in this sample. This sequence joins TRBV6-1 and TRBJ1-5; D is unresolved. CDR1 is MNHNS, CDR2 SASEGT, per germline. V was cut by 5 bases and J by 3 bases, with 5 bases left in between. The CDR3 is 12 residues long. As DNA, the CDR3 is TGTGCCAGCAGTACCCACAATCAGCCCCAGCATTTT. Amino acid sequence: CASSTHNQPQHF.

The chain's CDR3 is CASSQGGTDTQYF. The CDR3 coding sequence is TGTGCCAGCAGTCAGGGGGGCACAGATACGCAGTATTTT. The rearrangement joins TRBV2 to TRBJ2-3, with 7 bases aligning to TRBD1. The CDR3 is 13 residues long. With 5 bases clipped from V and 1 base from J, the junction kept 0 bases outside the gene matches. Germline V CDR1 and CDR2: SNHLY, FYNNEI. The variable domain in full, completed from reference TRBV2 and TRBJ2-3, reads EPEVTQTPSHQVTQMGQEVILRCVPISNHLYFYWYRQILGQKVEFLVSFYNNEISEKSEIFDDQFSVERPDGSNFTLKIRSTKLEDSAMYFCASSQGGTDTQYFGPGTRLTVL.

This sequence joins TRBV7-9 and TRBJ2-7; D might be TRBD1 or TRBD2, each matching 5 bases. This CDR3 spans 12 amino acids. CDR1 SEHNR and CDR2 FQNEAQ come from the germline V gene (reference sequence). CDR3 sequence reads: CASGPSSYEQYF. CDR3 DNA sequence: TGTGCGTCGGGGCCGAGCTCCTACGAGCAGTACTTC.

The V call is TRBV5-4, the J call TRBJ2-5; 7 bases are shared with TRBD1. Losses at the gene ends were 5 bases for V and 5 bases for J; bases not matched to a gene: 9. The CDR3 has 14 amino acids. Germline-derived CDR1 and CDR2 are SGHNT and YYREEE (reference sequence). CDR3 DNA sequence: TGTGCCAGCAGAAACCGACAGGGCGGCGAGACCCAGTACTTC. This encodes CASRNRQGGETQYF.

The V call is TRBV28, the J call TRBJ1-5; weak D call: TRBD1 (5 bases). Trimming took off 5 bases at V and 2 bases at J, with 10 bases between the two ends. This CDR3 region has 14 residues. The germline V gene has CDR1 MDHEN and CDR2 SYDVKM. CDR3 sequence: CASSQGGGNQPQHF. For the CDR3, the DNA is TGTGCCAGCAGTCAGGGAGGGGGCAATCAGCCCCAGCATTTT.

For the CDR3, the DNA is TGTGCCACCAGCAGAGAAGGGGGACAGGGGGCCCACGAGCAGTACTTC. Its translation: CATSREGGQGAHEQYF. The V gene is TRBV15, the J gene TRBJ2-7; 12 nucleotides agree with TRBD1. This CDR3 comprises 16 residues. V lost 0 bases and J lost 5; bases outside the gene matches: 5. The germline V gene encodes CDR1 LNHNV and CDR2 YYDKDF (reference sequence). The variable domain in full, completed from reference TRBV15 and TRBJ2-7, reads DAMVIQNPRYQVTQFGKPVTLSCSQTLNHNVMYWYQQKSSQAPKLLFHYYDKDFNNEADTPDNFQSRRPNTSFCFLDIRSPGLGDTAMYLCATSREGGQGAHEQYFGPGTRLTVT.

This chain connects TRBV15 to TRBJ2-1; no clear D gene. Germline V gene sequence: CDR1 LNHNV, CDR2 YYDKDF (reference sequence). The CDR3 extends over 15 amino acids. The germline V and J ends were trimmed by 8 bases and 3 bases, with 17 bases remaining between them. The chain's CDR3 is CATPGLHRYYNEQFF. CDR3 nucleotides: TGTGCCACCCCCGGCCTCCATCGATACTACAATGAGCAGTTCTTC.